These T cell receptor beta chains were read from a single sample in a study of cytomegalovirus exposure and HLA in healthy donors. The assay was immunoSEQ multiplex PCR, and TCRdb's table has in-frame clones only and misses some. The sample has approximately 150,000 clones, over 75% seen once; the top ten hold less than 3.5%. Sequencing was performed on PBMCs. The receptor source for this set is a woman aged 25 to 45 in good health and CMV-seronegative. Each CDR3 is given with its conserved first and last residue. The D gene is left open where the match is weak. The size of a clone is reported for some rows only, either as once, few or many, or as a class for expanded clones.

TRBJ2-1 . TRBV11-3 . TGTGCCAGCAGCTTAGGGGGCTACCTATACAATGAGCAGTTCTTC CASSLGGYLYNEQFF
TRBJ1-5 few TRBV28 . TGTGCCAGCAGTTTATATTATCTACAGGGAATTGGGCAGCCCCAGCATTTT CASSLYYLQGIGQPQHF
TRBJ2-1 . TRBV18 . TGTGCCAGCTCATTCCGAACAGGAAGCTCCTACAATGAGCAGTTCTTC CASSFRTGSSYNEQFF
TRBJ2-3 . TRBV7-7 . TGTGCCAGCAGCTTAGGGGTGGCAGGAGGAGATACGCAGTATTTT CASSLGVAGGDTQYF
TRBJ1-3 . TRBV2 . TGTGCCAGCAGTGCCCCAGGCCACTCTGGAAACACCATATATTTT CASSAPGHSGNTIYF
TRBJ2-2 . TRBV10-1 . TGCGCCTCAGAGGAGACTAAGGGCACCGGGGAGCTGTTTTTT CASEETKGTGELFF
TRBJ1-2 . TRBV19 . TGTGCCAGTAGTATATCGGCAGGGGACTATGGCTACACCTTC CASSISAGDYGYTF
TRBJ1-6 . TRBV5-1 . TGCGCCAGCAGCTTCGGGCAACGGGGACTACGCTATAATTCACCCCTCCACTTT CASSFGQRGLRYNSPLHF
TRBJ1-1 . TRBV2 TRBD1 TGTGCCAGCAGTGAACGGCAGGGGGCTCACACTGAAGCTTTCTTT CASSERQGAHTEAFF
TRBJ2-1 . TRBV12-5 TRBD1 TGTGCTAGTGGTTTGGGTGTGAGGACAGGCTTTTTTAGCTCCTACAATGAGCAGTTCTTC CASGLGVRTGFFSSYNEQFF
TRBJ2-1 . TRBV2 . TGTGCCAGCAGCGGTGGCAATGAGCAGTTCTTC CASSGGNEQFF
TRBJ2-5 . TRBV7-3 . TGTGCCAGCAGCTTAACCTTCGGGACCCAGTACTTC CASSLTFGTQYF
TRBJ2-2 few TRBV6-5 TRBD2 TGTGCCAGCAGTCCCCGGGGGGCCGGGGAGCTGTTTTTT CASSPRGAGELFF
TRBJ1-2 . TRBV11-3 . TGTGCCAGCAGCTTTTCCAGGTTTGTGTATGGCTACACCTTC CASSFSRFVYGYTF
TRBJ1-5 . TRBV4-3 . TGCGCCCACAACGAGGTCTCAACGCTTAGCAATCAGCCCCAGCATTTT CAHNEVSTLSNQPQHF
TRBJ2-5 . TRBV5-8 TRBD2 TGTGCCAGCAGCCCTGGACTAGCGGGAGCCCAAGAGACCCAGTACTTC CASSPGLAGAQETQYF
TRBJ1-2 . TRBV10-3 TRBD1 TGTGCCATCAGTGAGTTTCCCCCGGGACAGGGCCCTATGCGGGGCTACACCTTC CAISEFPPGQGPMRGYTF
TRBJ1-1 . TRBV28 TRBD1 TGTGCCAGCAGGATTCTACCGACAGGGGGGGACACTGAAGCTTTCTTT CASRILPTGGDTEAFF
TRBJ1-1 once TRBV6-6 TRBD1 TGTGCCAGCAGTTATGGGGGGACAGGGGGGACTGAAGCTTTCTTT CASSYGGTGGTEAFF
TRBJ2-7 . TRBV20-1 . TGCAGTGCTAGGGAGAAATACGAGCAGTACTTC CSAREKYEQYF
TRBJ2-1 . TRBV30 . TGTGCCTGCCCCCGGACCCCGGGGGACAATGAGCAGTTCTTC CACPRTPGDNEQFF
TRBJ1-1 . TRBV11-3 . TGTGCCAGCAGCTTCGACAGTACGAACACTGAAGCTTTCTTT CASSFDSTNTEAFF
TRBJ1-5 . TRBV6-1 . TGTGCCAGCAGTGAAACTGCAGGGTGGGGTCAGCCCCAGCATTTT CASSETAGWGQPQHF
TRBJ1-6 . TRBV30 TRBD1 TGTGCCTGGAGTGGGGGACAGGGCGGTTCACCCCTCCACTTT CAWSGGQGGSPLHF
TRBJ2-5 . TRBV5-4 TRBD1 TGTGCCAGCAGCCTCACCGGGACAGGCCCTAGAAAAGAGACCCAGTACTTC CASSLTGTGPRKETQYF
TRBJ1-5 . TRBV7-2 . TGTGCCAGCAGCTCACTGACAGGTGGGAATCAGCCCCAGCATTTT CASSSLTGGNQPQHF
TRBJ2-7 . TRBV6-1 . TGTGCCACCTGGTCGACAAGGGGCTGGTCCTACGAGCAGTACTTC CATWSTRGWSYEQYF
TRBJ1-1 . TRBV10-3 TRBD1 TGTGCCACCGGGTTTGGACAGGGGGCCACTGAAGCTTTCTTT CATGFGQGATEAFF
TRBJ2-2 . TRBV5-1 . TGCGCCAGCAGCTTGGCAGGGTCGAACACCGGGGAGCTGTTTTTT CASSLAGSNTGELFF
TRBJ2-1 . TRBV5-8 TRBD2 TGTGCCAGCAGCTTAATGGAGATAGCGGGGGGTAAACGCAATGAGCAGTTCTTC CASSLMEIAGGKRNEQFF
TRBJ2-5 . TRBV5-8 TRBD1 TGTGCCAGCAGCTTGATTTTCGCAGGGGGCCAAGAGACCCAGTACTTC CASSLIFAGGQETQYF
TRBJ2-1 . TRBV11-2 TRBD2 TGTGCCAGCAGCCTGGGACTAGCAGACAATGAGCAGTTCTTC CASSLGLADNEQFF
TRBJ1-5 . TRBV10-3 . TGTGCCATCAGTGAGTCACAGTATCAGCCCCAGCATTTT CAISESQYQPQHF
TRBJ2-2 . TRBV7-6 TRBD1 TGTGCCAGCAGCGCTGGACAGGGGCGAAGCACCGGGGAGCTGTTTTTT CASSAGQGRSTGELFF
TRBJ2-1 . TRBV5-4 TRBD2 TGTGCCAGCAGCATTAGCGGGGGTGGATACAATGAGCAGTTCTTC CASSISGGGYNEQFF
TRBJ2-5 . TRBV5-1 . TGCGCCAGCAGCTTGGGACAGGACCAAGAGACCCAGTACTTC CASSLGQDQETQYF
TRBJ2-2 . TRBV19 . TGTGCCAGTTTCGATCGGGGGTGGGAGCTGTTTTTT CASFDRGWELFF
TRBJ2-4 once TRBV9 TRBD2 TGTGCCAGCAGCCCATCACTAGCGGGGGGGCCGGGAAACATTCAGTACTTC CASSPSLAGGPGNIQYF
TRBJ2-7 . TRBV27 TRBD2 TGTGCCAGCAGTTTATCGGGACTAGCGGGGACATTTTACGAGCAGTACTTC CASSLSGLAGTFYEQYF
TRBJ1-4 . TRBV5-4 TRBD1 TGTGCCAGCAGCTCAAATTTCGGGACAGGGGGTGAAAAACTGTTTTTT CASSSNFGTGGEKLFF
TRBJ1-1 few TRBV2 TRBD1 TGTGCCAGCAGTGTGGACAGGGCCTACACTGAAGCTTTCTTT CASSVDRAYTEAFF
TRBJ2-3 . TRBV27 TRBD2 TGTGCCAGCAGTTTATCCGCTAGCGGGGGGCAGGATACGCAGTATTTT CASSLSASGGQDTQYF
TRBJ2-1 . TRBV9 . TGTGCCAGCAGCGCCAGAGGCGGTTGGAATGAGCAGTTCTTC CASSARGGWNEQFF
TRBJ2-2 . TRBV10-3 TRBD1 TGTGCCCTATGCCCACTCGAAAGGGGGCCCACGAACACCGGGGAGCTGTTTTTT CALCPLERGPTNTGELFF
TRBJ2-1 . TRBV6-6 . TGTGCCAGCAGTCTGGTCCCCCGGGATGAGCAGTTCTTC CASSLVPRDEQFF
TRBJ1-2 . TRBV9 . TGTGCCAGCAGCCTCTGGGAGGCTGCTAACTATGGCTACACCTTC CASSLWEAANYGYTF
TRBJ2-3 . TRBV19 TRBD2 TGTGCCAGTAGTATGGCGGGAGCTTCCACAGATACGCAGTATTTT CASSMAGASTDTQYF
TRBJ2-2 . TRBV5-1 TRBD1 TGCGCCAGCAGCTCCGGACAGGGAAGGGACGGGGAGCTGTTTTTT CASSSGQGRDGELFF
TRBJ2-7 . TRBV27 . TGTGCCAGCAGCTCAGGGTCCTCCTACGAGCAGTACTTC CASSSGSSYEQYF
TRBJ2-1 . TRBV30 . TGTGCCTGGAGTGACCAGGGGAACGATGAGCAGTTCTTC CAWSDQGNDEQFF
TRBJ2-2 . TRBV29-1 . TGCAGCGTCGATAGAGGTGGAGACGGGGAGCTGTTTTTT CSVDRGGDGELFF
TRBJ1-5 . TRBV4-1 . TGCGCCAGCAGCCAAGTACGAGGGTTTAGGCCCCAGCATTTT CASSQVRGFRPQHF
TRBJ2-1 . TRBV13 TRBD1 TGTGCCAGCAGCCCGAGGACAGGGGGCAATGAGCAGTTCTTC CASSPRTGGNEQFF
TRBJ1-4 . TRBV5-4 . TGTGCCAGCAGCTTGGGGGGGCGGGAAAAACTGTTTTTT CASSLGGREKLFF
TRBJ2-7 . TRBV5-6 TRBD1 TGTGCCAGCAGCCTCAGAGGGACAGGGCCCCGCGAGCAGTACTTC CASSLRGTGPREQYF
TRBJ2-5 few TRBV5-1 TRBD2 TGCGCCAGCAGCTCTCTAGCGGGAGAGACCCAGTACTTC CASSSLAGETQYF